This TCR beta chain was sequenced during a study of blood T cells in healthy people across ages. Study information: In model experiments, template switching was able to capture about one barcoded beta molecule for every two T cells that were present. Regarding the study as a whole: Since the PBMCs were unsorted, naive and antigen-experienced cells could not be conclusively compared.

Isolated PBMCs totaled at least 7 million in each sample. With respect to this clonotype: Its specificity is not known.

A J-beta primer mix and a sample-barcoded 5' primer were used in a second PCR of about 7 to 12 cycles. Each CDR3 protein is one row after TCRdb ran MiXCR on the 5' RACE reads. The table lists about 1 million distinct CDR3 sequences, 40% to 50% of them singletons. The sequenced material came from blood. The source is a woman aged 55-70 years in good health.

Here the CDR3 reads CASSHPETSHYGYTF. CDR3 bases: TGTGCCAGCAGCCACCCTGAGACCTCACATTATGGCTACACCTTC. The chain is built from TRBV7-4 and TRBJ1-2, with no clear D. This CDR3 comprises 15 residues. V lost 5 bases, J lost 5 bases, and 18 bases lay in between. Germline-derived CDR1 and CDR2 are SGHVT and SQSDAQ.